This T cell receptor beta chain was sequenced during a study of T cells after yellow fever vaccination. At the level of the study: The fractions with low cell numbers were processed using SMART-Seq v4 Ultra Low Input.

This CDR3 region has 17 residues. CDR1 is MNHEY and CDR2 is SMNVEV in the germline V gene (reference sequence). Trimming stripped 2 bases from V and 7 bases from J, with 23 bases between. TCRdb re-called the 5' RACE reads with MiXCR, one entry per CDR3 protein. Of 450,000 to 550,000 distinct CDR3 sequences in the sample, 21% were seen once. The sequence was collected from a young man who received the YFV17D yellow fever vaccine. The sample consisted of PBMCs, taken around 3 weeks after the first yellow fever vaccination. This rearrangement joins TRBV27 to TRBJ1-2; possibly TRBD1 for D (5 bases). The CDR3 region has the DNA TGTGCCAGCAGTTTACAAGTTAGGTCAGGGCAAATTAGTGGCTACACCTTC. It specifies CASSLQVRSGQISGYTF.